The rows below give T cell receptor beta chains drawn from one sample of a study of patients and donors after allogeneic stem cell transplantation. One entry per CDR3 protein, called by TCRdb with MiXCR from the RT-PCR reads. This sample has fewer than 95,000 distinct CDR3 sequences, with 4.5% to 5% found just once. The sample comprised blood, either unsorted or a sorted T cell fraction (not recorded which). The origin of the receptors is a human donor who was either an allogeneic HSCT recipient or a stem cell or donor lymphocyte infusion donor (not recorded which). It is not recorded whose cells these are; they may come from a transplant donor. CDR3s leave out the opening cysteine and the closing phenylalanine or tryptophan. Fields, in order: J gene, V gene, CDR3 protein.

TRBJ2-1 | TRBV4-1 | ASSQPVAGGRNEQF
TRBJ2-7 | TRBV10-3 | AISETAGPYEQY
TRBJ2-1 | TRBV25-1 | ASRGFANEQF
TRBJ1-3 | TRBV29-1 | SVVSGSNSGNTIY
TRBJ1-2 | TRBV5-1 | ASSLVTGNYGYT
TRBJ1-5 | TRBV7-3 | ASSSDLGQPQH
TRBJ1-5 | TRBV20-1 | SAQTGGAEEPQH
TRBJ1-5 | TRBV6-7 | ASSYLRGGEGNQPQH
TRBJ2-5 | TRBV20-1 | SIESRGARETQY
TRBJ2-1 | TRBV12-3/TRBV12-4 | ASANLAGSTNEQF
TRBJ2-1 | TRBV11-2 | ASKYLYLMGGSSYNEQF
TRBJ1-1 | TRBV20-1 | SAAWGDRGPPTKAF
TRBJ1-2 | TRBV5-6 | ASSFLGQGSGYT
TRBJ2-7 | TRBV9 | ASSGAPTSGEQY
TRBJ1-3 | TRBV6-1 | ASYGGGNTIY
TRBJ2-5 | TRBV4-2 | ASSQTENQETQY
TRBJ1-2 | TRBV19 | ASTPMGGMTGYT
TRBJ1-5 | TRBV28 | ASSPPQGLYQPQH
TRBJ2-6 | TRBV5-1 | ASSLGDSGANVLT
TRBJ2-7 | TRBV11-2 | ASSDPGTSRTYEQY
TRBJ2-7 | TRBV15 | ATSPGPLYEQY
TRBJ2-7 | TRBV20-1 | SARDLAYEQY
TRBJ1-2 | TRBV10-2 | ATSRDDYGYT